This T cell receptor beta chain emerged from a study of PD-L1 blockade in urothelial cancer. Study in general: Atezolizumab at 1,200 mg intravenously every 3 weeks was started by patients in 2014. Individuals in the cohort had been given 0 to 3 earlier chemotherapy regimens. Blood was subjected to analysis at 3 weeks (second dose) and 6 weeks following treatment start. T cells were recovered from blood samples at a median of around 140,000.

Time point here: pretreatment peripheral blood. Profiling relied on immunoSEQ multiplex PCR, and the TCRdb table lists in-frame clones only, not all of them. Of 50,000 to 70,000 clones in the sample, about 81% are singletons; the top ten hold more than 1.5%. The CDR3 loop spans 16 amino acids. The V gene's germline CDR1 is SGHKS and CDR2 YYEKEE (reference sequence). V shed 5 bases and J 6 bases; nucleotides not matched to a gene: 8. The J gene is TRBJ2-3, the V gene TRBV5-5; 14 bases match TRBD2. Sequencing used PBMCs, obtained around atezolizumab (anti-PD-L1) treatment. This TCR was recovered from a man between 65 and 85 years old with urothelial cancer. CDR3 nucleotides: TGTGCCAGCAGTCTCGGACTAGCGGGAGGCGCCGATACGCAGTATTTT. Amino acid sequence: CASSLGLAGGADTQYF.